This T cell receptor (beta chain) appears in the sequencing data of a study of type 1 regulatory T cells (dated by TCRdb to the early 2020s). In terms of the full investigation: The study characterized an in vitro protocol that generated a Tr1-enriched, alloantigen-specific CD4 T cell product named T-allo10. T-allo10 was under clinical evaluation in patients with hematological malignancies receiving allogeneic hematopoietic stem cell transplantation.

The data were produced on an Illumina MiSeq. TCRdb reprocessed the public reads (quality trimming at Q25 with fastp, clone calling with MiXCR) and kept in-frame beta chains. Every distinct CDR3 protein forms one entry, paired with its most common genes and DNA. This sample has about 5,800 distinct CDR3 sequences in its table, and around a quarter of those were observed once. The ten top clones hold approximately 7.5% of the sample. Specificity for host alloantigens, anergy, and the capacity for alloantigen-specific suppression were described as properties of donor-derived T-allo10 cells. Taking its sample share into account, this clonotype is medium-sized (0.01 to 0.1%). Its antigen remains unidentified. One base away there is no much larger clone; base qualities are not given. The sample comprised cultured T cells, either the whole culture or a sorted T cell fraction (not recorded which). The meaning of the sample's cell subset or site label: Tr1-enriched cell product generated in vitro against host alloantigens. This clonotype originated in a human donor in good health.

Here the CDR3 is given as CSASSGTEAFF. Read as DNA, the sequence is TGCAGCGCCTCCAGCGGCACTGAAGCTTTCTTT. The receptor chain draws on TRBV29-1 and TRBJ1-1, with the D gene uncertain. From the cysteine up to the phenylalanine, the CDR3 has a length of 11 residues. Solely the CDR3 DNA is kept, with 33 bases framed from the first base. V is pared back by 7 bases and J by 4 bases, with 10 bases lying between the germline termini. From the germline V gene, CDR1 is SQVTM and CDR2 is ANQGSEA.